The clone carrying this T cell receptor (beta chain) appeared once. As originally analysed: Amplification of reference gene primers provided the estimated nucleated cell counts. The assay was immunoSEQ multiplex PCR, and TCRdb's table has in-frame clones only and misses some. Clone size and the V and J calls come from that table; the DNA yielded D and trimming. Among 52,000 or so clones listed, about 81% were seen once. Germline CDR1 LNHDA, CDR2 SQIVND (reference sequence). The CDR3 is 14 residues long. Trimming at V came to 3 bases and at J to 4 bases, leaving 5 bases not matched to a gene. The sample originates from a study of blood T cell repertoires in COVID-19. Study context: Samples representing acute and convalescent COVID-19 were sourced from the United States, Italy and Spain. Sources were T cells, B-cell-depleted T cells, or PBMCs; the material itself was cDNA or gDNA.

The rearrangement uses TRBV19 and TRBJ2-7; TRBD2 aligns across 8 bases. The receptor was derived from a man in his 70s with active COVID-19. The sample comprised peripheral blood. CDR3 sequence reads: CASSITGGEYEQYF. CDR3 DNA: TGTGCCAGTAGTATTACGGGAGGGGAATACGAGCAGTACTTC.